One TCR beta chain is described in this entry. The method was immunoSEQ multiplex PCR; TCRdb's version includes in-frame clones alone and lacks a portion of them. This repertoire shows some 45,000 clones, approximately 90% found once; its top ten account for roughly 1%. This entry is derived from a study of ipilimumab plus nivolumab after autologous stem cell transplantation. The CDR3 is made up of 12 amino acids. CDR1 and CDR2 (germline): WSHSY, SAAADI. Trimming stripped 6 bases from V and 7 bases from J, with 13 bases between. This specimen was PBMCs, taken in a trial of ipilimumab plus nivolumab as post-transplant consolidation. This clonotype originated in a male donor with multiple myeloma. This rearrangement joins TRBV10-2 to TRBJ2-7; D ambiguous. The CDR3 loop reads CASRDGVREQYF. The CDR3 coding sequence is TGCGCCAGCAGGGACGGTGTGAGAGAGCAGTACTTC.